This T cell receptor beta chain was sequenced during a study of blood T cell repertoires in COVID-19. Study information: Spain, Italy and the United States supplied samples that represented acute and convalescent COVID-19.

This clone was seen a few times. The assay was immunoSEQ multiplex PCR, and TCRdb's table has in-frame clones only and misses some. The sample holds about 180,000 clones, around 85% seen once. Trimming removed 7 bases from V and 7 bases from J, with 16 bases in between. This CDR3 spans 14 amino acids. The germline V gene encodes CDR1 MNHNY and CDR2 SVGAGI (reference sequence). The sequence derives from a man between 60 and 70 years old with acute or convalescent COVID-19. The sequenced material came from peripheral blood. The rearrangement uses TRBV6-6 and TRBJ2-2; D might be TRBD2 (7 bases). CDR3: CASTPGGGHGELFF. Here the CDR3 DNA reads TGTGCCAGCACACCGGGGGGCGGGCACGGGGAGCTGTTTTTT.